These T cell receptor beta chains were read from a single sample in a study of T-cell reconstitution after alpha-beta-depleted transplantation in children. Via MiXCR, TCRdb re-called the PCR reads, giving one row per CDR3 protein. This table has 600,000 to 700,000 distinct CDR3 sequences, over 15% appearing once. Material: PBMCs from the stem cell graft donor, obtained from the stem cell graft. These receptors came from a human donor who donated a stem cell graft to a child with acute myeloid leukemia. Each CDR3 is given with its conserved first and last residue. D genes are given only for firm matches. Clone size is stated in some rows and not others, as once, few, many or a class when expanded.

many	TRBV20-1	TRBJ1-4	.	12	CSARPNSEKLFF	TGCAGTGCCCGTCCAAATAGCGAAAAACTGTTTTTT
many	TRBV20-1	TRBJ1-2	.	13	CSERGADLYGYTF	TGCAGTGAGAGGGGAGCGGACCTATATGGCTACACCTTC
few	TRBV7-2	TRBJ1-2	.	15	CASSRMPGTPYGYTF	TGTGCCAGCAGTCGAATGCCCGGGACACCCTATGGCTACACCTTC
many	TRBV20-1	TRBJ2-5	.	14	CSARVGSWGETQYF	TGCAGTGCTAGAGTGGGCAGCTGGGGAGAGACCCAGTACTTC
.	TRBV27	TRBJ2-2	TRBD2	15	CASSLDRGGSGELFF	TGTGCCAGCAGTTTGGATCGGGGAGGGAGCGGGGAGCTGTTTTTT
.	TRBV12-3/TRBV12-4	TRBJ2-2	TRBD1	16	CASSLWQGANTGELFF	TGTGCCAGCAGTTTATGGCAGGGGGCGAACACCGGGGAGCTGTTTTTT
many	TRBV20-1	TRBJ1-5	.	14	CSARDYRVNQPQHF	TGCAGTGCTAGAGATTACAGGGTAAATCAGCCCCAGCATTTT
few	TRBV7-8	TRBJ1-5	.	19	CASIPTLKAVSIVDQPQHF	TGTGCCAGCATCCCGACCCTGAAGGCAGTTTCGATAGTCGATCAGCCCCAGCATTTT
few	TRBV7-3	TRBJ2-3	.	15	CASSLTAGTEDTQYF	TGTGCCAGCAGCTTAACGGCAGGGACGGAAGATACGCAGTATTTT
many	TRBV5-1	TRBJ2-7	.	14	CASSLGGKLYEQYF	TGCGCCAGCAGCTTGGGAGGCAAGCTCTACGAGCAGTACTTC
few	TRBV20-1	TRBJ2-3	.	17	CSAPLTQSLQLTDTQYF	TGCAGTGCCCCCTTAACCCAATCTCTCCAACTTACAGATACGCAGTATTTT
few	TRBV9	TRBJ2-1	.	14	CASSANTPYNEQFF	TGTGCCAGCAGCGCCAATACACCCTACAATGAGCAGTTCTTC
.	TRBV5-1	TRBJ2-3	TRBD2	14	CASSLSGRTDTQYF	TGCGCCAGCAGCTTAAGCGGGAGGACAGATACGCAGTATTTT
many	TRBV20-1	TRBJ2-3	TRBD1	15	CSADPGTGRSDTQYF	TGCAGTGCTGATCCCGGGACAGGTCGTTCGGATACGCAGTATTTT
.	TRBV5-1	TRBJ2-3	.	17	CASSLTSGVPYTDTQYF	TGCGCCAGCAGCCTCACTTCGGGGGTTCCCTACACAGATACGCAGTATTTT
many	TRBV29-1	TRBJ2-1	TRBD1	15	CSVLKRQGAGNEQFF	TGCAGCGTTCTTAAGCGACAGGGGGCGGGCAATGAGCAGTTCTTC
few	TRBV6-1	TRBJ1-2	.	15	CASSELWDTDYGYTF	TGTGCCAGTAGTGAGCTATGGGACACAGACTATGGCTACACCTTC
few	TRBV12-3/TRBV12-4	TRBJ2-1	.	14	CASSSAGDYNEQFF	TGTGCCAGCAGTTCGGCGGGTGACTACAATGAGCAGTTCTTC
few	TRBV9	TRBJ2-3	.	15	CASSTPSGRTDTQYF	TGTGCCAGCAGCACCCCTTCGGGTAGGACAGATACGCAGTATTTT
.	TRBV25-1	TRBJ1-1	TRBD1	15	CASSDSRTGDTEAFF	TGTGCCAGCAGTGATAGTAGGACAGGGGACACTGAAGCTTTCTTT
many	TRBV24-1	TRBJ2-1	.	14	CATSDPRTSPATFF	TGTGCCACCAGTGATCCCCGGACCTCACCCGCTACGTTCTTC
many	TRBV7-9	TRBJ1-1	.	16	CASSLGTGMGNTEAFF	TGTGCCAGCAGCTTAGGTACGGGAATGGGGAACACTGAAGCTTTCTTT
many	TRBV29-1	TRBJ2-1	TRBD1	12	CSVGQGPHEQFF	TGCAGCGTCGGACAGGGCCCACATGAGCAGTTCTTC
.	TRBV9	TRBJ2-2	.	16	CASSTRTDKVTGELFF	TGTGCCAGCAGCACCCGGACAGACAAGGTGACCGGGGAGCTGTTTTTT
.	TRBV7-2	TRBJ2-3	.	16	CASSLPARPSTDTQYF	TGTGCCAGCAGCTTACCTGCCAGGCCTAGCACAGATACGCAGTATTTT
.	TRBV7-9	TRBJ2-7	.	15	CASSLSRGARNEQYF	TGTGCCAGCAGCTTATCAAGGGGCGCGCGGAACGAGCAGTACTTC
.	TRBV6-1	TRBJ1-4	.	17	CASSPNHTEATNEKLFF	TGTGCCAGCAGTCCTAACCACACAGAGGCAACTAATGAAAAACTGTTTTTT
few	TRBV20-1	TRBJ2-5	.	12	CSAEGTAETQYF	TGCAGTGCGGAAGGGACGGCTGAGACCCAGTACTTC
few	TRBV7-8	TRBJ2-5	.	13	CASSLGLRGTQYF	TGTGCCAGCAGCTTAGGTTTGCGAGGGACCCAGTACTTC
many	TRBV21-1	TRBJ2-1	.	12	CASSKEREEQFF	TGTGCCAGCAGCAAAGAAAGGGAGGAGCAGTTCTTC
many	TRBV20-1	TRBJ2-7	TRBD2	18	CSARRLAGGQKWSYEQYF	TGCAGTGCTAGACGACTAGCGGGGGGGCAAAAGTGGTCCTACGAGCAGTACTTC
few	TRBV7-9	TRBJ2-3	.	15	CASSLGRDEVDTQYF	TGTGCCAGCAGCTTAGGTAGAGATGAGGTTGATACGCAGTATTTT
few	TRBV6-1	TRBJ2-2	.	15	CASSEDISNTGELFF	TGTGCCAGCAGTGAGGACATCTCGAACACCGGGGAGCTGTTTTTT
once	TRBV30	TRBJ2-1	.	15	CAWIQGVANYNEQFF	TGTGCCTGGATCCAAGGGGTAGCGAATTACAATGAGCAGTTCTTC
many	TRBV5-5	TRBJ1-5	TRBD1	15	CASSRDRGLGQPQHF	TGTGCCAGCAGCCGGGACAGGGGGTTGGGTCAGCCCCAGCATTTT
.	TRBV7-9	TRBJ2-1	TRBD2	17	CASTDPGGRSSYNEQFF	TGTGCCAGCACCGATCCGGGGGGGAGAAGCTCCTACAATGAGCAGTTCTTC
few	TRBV20-1	TRBJ1-3	.	12	CSAYRPGNTIYF	TGCAGTGCTTATCGACCTGGAAACACCATATATTTT
many	TRBV29-1	TRBJ2-7	.	13	CSVGGKGPYEQYF	TGCAGCGTGGGCGGAAAAGGTCCCTACGAGCAGTACTTC
.	TRBV7-8	TRBJ2-7	TRBD1	16	CASSPSMGQGTYEQYF	TGTGCCAGCAGCCCAAGCATGGGACAGGGAACCTACGAGCAGTACTTC
many	TRBV7-2	TRBJ2-7	TRBD2	14	CASSYTSGGYEQYF	TGTGCCAGCAGCTATACTAGCGGGGGTTACGAGCAGTACTTC
.	TRBV2	TRBJ1-6	TRBD1	15	CASGDSNSYNSPLHF	TGTGCCAGCGGGGACAGCAACTCCTATAATTCACCCCTCCACTTT
.	TRBV12-3/TRBV12-4	TRBJ1-2	.	14	CASSRRSNRGGYTF	TGTGCCAGCAGTAGACGGAGCAATCGGGGGGGCTACACCTTC
.	TRBV20-1	TRBJ1-2	TRBD1	17	CCARDRDRGRLIYGYTF	TGCTGTGCTAGAGATCGGGACAGGGGTCGCCTAATCTATGGCTACACCTTC
many	TRBV29-1	TRBJ1-4	.	13	CSVERGDSEKLFF	TGCAGCGTTGAAAGGGGAGATAGCGAAAAACTGTTTTTT
.	TRBV10-3	TRBJ2-1	.	15	CAISEFGSSYHEQFF	TGTGCCATCAGTGAATTCGGGAGCTCCTACCATGAGCAGTTCTTC
many	TRBV7-3	TRBJ2-1	.	13	CASSLGENNEQFF	TGTGCCAGCAGCTTAGGAGAAAACAATGAGCAGTTCTTC
few	TRBV5-1	TRBJ1-2	.	17	CASSLAERYSRPEGYTF	TGCGCCAGCAGCTTGGCCGAGAGGTACAGCCGCCCTGAGGGCTACACCTTC
few	TRBV12-3/TRBV12-4	TRBJ2-5	TRBD2	15	CASSLKGLQIETQYF	TGTGCCAGCAGTTTAAAGGGACTACAGATTGAGACCCAGTACTTC
.	TRBV11-1	TRBJ1-2	TRBD1	18	CASSTYRDSGKRSYGYTF	TGTGCCAGCAGCACTTACCGGGACAGCGGGAAGAGGTCCTATGGCTACACCTTC
many	TRBV10-3	TRBJ1-2	.	11	CAIGERVGYTF	TGTGCCATCGGTGAGAGAGTTGGCTACACCTTC
.	TRBV5-1	TRBJ1-4	.	14	CASRMRGVNEKLFF	TGCGCCAGCAGAATGAGAGGAGTTAATGAAAAACTGTTTTTT
many	TRBV20-1	TRBJ1-5	.	15	CSASSGAENYPLQHF	TGCAGTGCTAGCAGTGGGGCGGAAAATTATCCGCTCCAGCATTTT
few	TRBV12-1	TRBJ1-2	.	13	CASSTGPGVAGTF	TGTGCCAGCAGCACGGGACCAGGGGTCGCTGGGACCTTC
few	TRBV10-3	TRBJ2-7	TRBD1	14	CAISDGTGGYEQYF	TGTGCCATCAGTGACGGGACAGGGGGCTACGAGCAGTACTTC
.	TRBV3-1	TRBJ2-7	TRBD1	16	CASSQVGTGNSYEQYF	TGTGCCAGCAGCCAAGTTGGGACAGGGAACTCCTACGAGCAGTACTTC
.	TRBV29-1	TRBJ1-1	.	12	CSAEVANTEAFF	TGCAGCGCGGAGGTCGCAAACACTGAAGCTTTCTTT
few	TRBV3-1	TRBJ2-1	.	13	CASSQVRADEQFF	TGTGCCAGCAGCCAAGTACGTGCGGATGAGCAGTTCTTC